This T cell receptor (beta chain) was captured in a study of blood T cell repertoires in COVID-19. Overall study: PBMCs, B-cell-depleted T cells, or T cells were the source of the cDNA or gDNA that made up the material.

Those enrolled, adults aged about 18 to 89 years, came from fewer than 25 US areas. Between the trimmed V and J ends, which lost 6 bases and 3 bases, there was a span of 11 bases. The germline CDR1 and CDR2 sequences are MNHEY and SVGAGI. The CDR3 is 13 residues long. The repertoire was sequenced with immunoSEQ multiplex PCR; TCRdb's copy has only in-frame clones and lacks some. The sample includes some 430,000 clones, 80% to 95% seen only once; the top ten take 0.6%. Sequenced: PBMCs or T cells enriched from blood (not recorded which). This chain uses TRBV6-5 with TRBJ1-2, with D possibly TRBD1 on 5 matching bases. This TCR was recovered from a man aged 18 to 35 who had recovered from COVID-19. CDR3 loop: CASRFDSYYGYTF. CDR3 DNA sequence: TGTGCCAGCAGATTTGACAGCTACTATGGCTACACCTTC.